Listed below are T cell receptor beta chains from one sample, sequenced in a study of T cells in Graves' hyperthyroidism and ophthalmopathy. MiXCR was run by TCRdb on the multiplex PCR reads, yielding one entry per CDR3 protein. This sample has about 560,000 distinct CDR3 sequences; about a sixth occur once, and the top ten carry 15% to 20%. What was sequenced was blood. The receptors stem from a woman aged 18-30 years with Graves' hyperthyroidism. The CDR3 runs from the conserved cysteine through the conserved F or W. D genes are given only for firm matches. Only some rows state a clone size, as once, few, many or a class for expanded clones.

clone_size	d_call	v_call	j_call	cdr3_aa	cdr3_nt
few	-	TRBV24-1	TRBJ2-1	CATSDQGRGNEQFF	TGTGCCACCAGTGATCAGGGAAGAGGCAATGAGCAGTTCTTC
few	-	TRBV30	TRBJ2-1	CAWSEHYNEQFF	TGTGCCTGGAGTGAACACTACAATGAGCAGTTCTTC
many	-	TRBV12-3/TRBV12-4	TRBJ2-3	CASRWGDWNTDTQYF	TGTGCCAGCAGATGGGGGGACTGGAACACAGATACGCAGTATTTT
many	-	TRBV20-1	TRBJ2-7	CSARSPRTYEQYF	TGCAGTGCTAGATCCCCCCGCACCTACGAGCAGTACTTC
few	-	TRBV20-1	TRBJ1-4	CSARDLRGGTNEKLFF	TGCAGTGCTAGAGATTTGCGGGGGGGCACTAATGAAAAACTGTTTTTT
many	-	TRBV12-3/TRBV12-4	TRBJ1-5	CASSFFGGPQPQHF	TGTGCCAGCAGTTTTTTCGGGGGGCCACAGCCCCAGCATTTT
-	-	TRBV5-6	TRBJ1-2	CASSHPESGGYGYTF	TGTGCCAGCAGCCACCCCGAGTCCGGGGGCTATGGCTACACCTTC
few	-	TRBV6-1	TRBJ1-5	CASRTGDKIASQPQHF	TGTGCCAGCAGGACCGGAGACAAAATCGCAAGTCAGCCCCAGCATTTT
-	TRBD2	TRBV9	TRBJ2-7	CASSVGLAGVYEQYF	TGTGCCAGCAGCGTAGGACTAGCGGGAGTCTACGAGCAGTACTTC
many	-	TRBV3-1	TRBJ1-5	CASSPGPHQPQHF	TGTGCCAGCAGCCCGGGACCGCATCAGCCCCAGCATTTT
many	-	TRBV20-1	TRBJ2-5	CSASGEIQETQYF	TGCAGTGCTAGCGGGGAGATCCAAGAGACCCAGTACTTC
many	-	TRBV28	TRBJ1-5	CASRVGQSNQPQHF	TGTGCCAGCAGAGTCGGACAGAGCAATCAGCCCCAGCATTTT
many	-	TRBV5-1	TRBJ1-5	CASSLAQGGQPQHF	TGCGCCAGCAGCTTGGCGCAGGGAGGGCAGCCCCAGCATTTT
-	-	TRBV5-5	TRBJ2-7	CASSSWDALAEQYF	TGTGCCAGCAGCTCATGGGACGCCCTCGCCGAGCAGTACTTC
-	-	TRBV4-2	TRBJ2-1	CASSRGGLGYNEQFF	TGTGCCAGCAGCCGGGGCGGCTTGGGCTACAATGAGCAGTTCTTC
few	TRBD2	TRBV5-1	TRBJ2-5	CASSFAGTSGKETQYF	TGCGCCAGCAGCTTCGCCGGGACTAGCGGGAAAGAGACCCAGTACTTC
-	-	TRBV19	TRBJ1-5	CASSRTELQHF	TGTGCCAGTAGTAGGACAGAACTCCAGCATTTT
-	-	TRBV6-1	TRBJ1-2	CASTPGRNYGYTF	TGTGCCAGCACCCCGGGGCGTAACTATGGCTACACCTTC
few	-	TRBV12-3/TRBV12-4	TRBJ2-5	CASSPSYPRVAQYF	TGTGCCAGCAGTCCTTCCTACCCTAGGGTGGCCCAGTACTTC
many	-	TRBV12-3/TRBV12-4	TRBJ2-5	CASSSSGGQETQYF	TGTGCCAGCAGTTCCTCAGGTGGCCAAGAGACCCAGTACTTC
many	TRBD2	TRBV6-2/TRBV6-3	TRBJ2-5	CASRSSGGPQETQYF	TGTGCCAGCAGGTCTAGCGGGGGGCCGCAAGAGACCCAGTACTTC
few	-	TRBV29-1	TRBJ1-4	CSVARAFNEKLFF	TGCAGCGTGGCGAGGGCGTTTAATGAAAAACTGTTTTTT
many	-	TRBV18	TRBJ1-1	CASSPPLSGTLRRTEAFF	TGTGCCAGCTCACCACCATTGTCCGGGACTCTCCGGAGGACTGAAGCTTTCTTT
few	TRBD1	TRBV6-9	TRBJ2-7	CASSSYYDRGYYEQYF	TGTGCCAGCAGTTCCTATTACGACAGGGGATACTACGAGCAGTACTTC
-	TRBD2	TRBV29-1	TRBJ2-3	CSARDLAGGPDTQYF	TGCAGCGCCCGAGATCTAGCGGGAGGTCCAGATACGCAGTATTTT
many	TRBD1	TRBV28	TRBJ1-4	CASRYTGTGGFANEKLFF	TGTGCCAGCAGATATACCGGGACAGGGGGTTTTGCTAATGAAAAACTGTTTTTT
many	-	TRBV5-1	TRBJ1-1	CASSLAPRYTEAFF	TGCGCCAGCAGCTTGGCCCCGAGGTACACTGAAGCTTTCTTT
few	-	TRBV4-3	TRBJ2-6	CASSPPVRGSGANVLTF	TGCGCCAGCAGCCCGCCGGTCAGGGGTTCTGGGGCCAACGTCCTGACTTTC
-	-	TRBV6-1	TRBJ2-6	CASSETEGWANVLTF	TGTGCCAGCAGTGAGACAGAAGGTTGGGCCAACGTCCTGACTTTC
many	-	TRBV15	TRBJ2-7	CATSRGASQGYEQYF	TGTGCCACCAGCAGAGGGGCCAGTCAAGGCTACGAGCAGTACTTC
few	TRBD1	TRBV5-5	TRBJ2-7	CASSQYERQGGNEQYF	TGTGCCAGCAGCCAATACGAAAGACAGGGGGGAAACGAGCAGTACTTC
-	-	TRBV4-1	TRBJ2-2	CASSQDHGGANTGELFF	TGCGCCAGCAGCCAAGATCATGGAGGGGCGAACACCGGGGAGCTGTTTTTT
many	TRBD1	TRBV11-2	TRBJ2-3	CASSTRTGNTDTQYF	TGTGCCAGCAGCACCCGGACAGGGAACACAGATACGCAGTATTTT
-	TRBD1	TRBV24-1	TRBJ2-2	CATSDSGTGSHTGELFF	TGTGCCACCAGTGATTCCGGGACAGGGTCCCACACCGGGGAGCTGTTTTTT
many	TRBD1	TRBV20-1	TRBJ1-4	CRAWDSREKLFF	TGCAGAGCATGGGACAGTCGGGAAAAACTGTTTTTT
-	-	TRBV5-1	TRBJ1-2	CANSLAGFDYGYTF	TGCGCCAACAGCTTGGCAGGTTTTGACTATGGCTACACCTTC
few	-	TRBV12-3/TRBV12-4	TRBJ1-2	CASSFSRLRGGYTF	TGTGCCAGCAGTTTTAGTAGGCTGAGAGGTGGCTACACCTTC
-	-	TRBV6-2/TRBV6-3	TRBJ2-6	CASITDGSGANVLTF	TGTGCCAGCATCACCGACGGCTCTGGGGCCAACGTCCTGACTTTC
-	TRBD2	TRBV6-1	TRBJ2-1	CASRNSAKTSGPIPYNEQFF	TGTGCCAGCAGAAACAGCGCAAAGACTAGCGGTCCAATCCCATACAATGAGCAGTTCTTC
few	-	TRBV15	TRBJ2-7	CATSRDSKGSLYEQYF	TGTGCCACCAGCAGAGATTCCAAGGGTTCCCTCTACGAGCAGTACTTC
many	-	TRBV6-6	TRBJ1-1	CASSYSPYTEAFF	TGTGCCAGCAGTTACTCCCCATACACTGAAGCTTTCTTT
-	TRBD2	TRBV6-5	TRBJ2-7	CASSLPGLSTYEQYF	TGTGCCAGCAGTTTACCGGGACTATCAACCTACGAGCAGTACTTC
-	TRBD2	TRBV19	TRBJ2-5	CASSIQTSGPETQYF	TGTGCCAGTAGTATTCAAACTAGCGGGCCAGAGACCCAGTACTTC
-	TRBD1	TRBV19	TRBJ1-2	CASSDTGAFTNYGYTF	TGTGCCAGTAGCGACACAGGGGCCTTCACTAACTATGGCTACACCTTC
few	TRBD2	TRBV7-6	TRBJ2-2	CASSLEAGGRSHPNTGELFF	TGTGCCAGCAGCTTAGAAGCGGGGGGGCGCTCCCATCCGAACACCGGGGAGCTGTTTTTT
few	-	TRBV9	TRBJ1-1	CASSVGQARDTEAFF	TGTGCCAGCAGCGTAGGTCAGGCAAGGGACACTGAAGCTTTCTTT
few	-	TRBV6-1	TRBJ1-5	CASSEALGPHQPQHF	TGTGCCAGCAGTGAAGCGTTAGGACCTCATCAGCCCCAGCATTTT
-	-	TRBV4-1	TRBJ2-6	CASSQDWNVLTF	TGCGCCAGCAGCCAAGATTGGAACGTCCTGACTTTC